The next 27 T cell receptor beta chains were all read from a single sample in a study of T-cell memory formation after mild COVID-19. TCRdb re-called the 5' RACE reads through MiXCR, storing one row per CDR3 protein. The sample carries some 150,000 distinct CDR3 sequences, about 19% recorded once. The source material was PBMCs or a T cell subset sorted from them (not recorded which). The origin of the receptors is an adult woman who had mild COVID-19 (a few samples of this study predate the infection). Cell type and time point are not known.

The chain recombines TRBV24-1 with TRBJ2-7, with a weak D call TRBD2 (6 bases). With 5 bases removed from V and 0 bases from J, the gap between germline ends came to 13 bases. Per germline, CDR1 KGHDR and CDR2 SFDVKD. This CDR3 region has 15 residues. In DNA form, the CDR3 reads TGTGCCACCAGTGCTGGGACGGGGGTCTCCTACGAGCAGTACTTC. Translating it yields CATSAGTGVSYEQYF.

This clonotype was picked up a small number of times. The V and J genes are TRBV18 and TRBJ2-3; the match to TRBD2 covers 8 bases. Germline V gene lookup returns CDR1 KGHSH and CDR2 LQKENI. This CDR3 comprises 16 residues. J gave up 3 bases and V 0 bases, and 5 bases lay outside the gene matches. The CDR3 region has the DNA TGTGCCAGCTCACCACCCGGGGGGGGCCAAACAGATACGCAGTATTTT. Translation gives CASSPPGGGQTDTQYF.

This clonotype was observed a handful of times. The rearrangement uses TRBV25-1 and TRBJ2-3; D is perhaps TRBD1 or TRBD2 (5 bases each). Trimming removed 2 bases at V and 0 bases at J, with 9 bases between. This CDR3 has 15 residues. Germline V CDR1 and CDR2: MGHDK, SYGVNS. The CDR3 DNA reads as TGTGCCAGCAGTGAACAGGGACGCAGCACAGATACGCAGTATTTT. Translation gives CASSEQGRSTDTQYF.

The gene calls are TRBV6-6 and TRBJ1-2; D remains unclear. The V gene lost 5 bases and the J gene lost 1 base, with 11 bases spanning the gap. The CDR3 loop spans 14 amino acids. The V gene's germline CDR1 is MNHNY and CDR2 SVGAGI (reference sequence). The CDR3 nucleotides read TGTGCCAGCAGTAAGGAGGGCCTTAACTATGGCTACACCTTC. Its protein is CASSKEGLNYGYTF.

A remark on this clonotype: The germline gene is not matched at one end of the junction; a read error may be the cause. The chain has TRBV11-2 and TRBJ1-1, with 8 bases fitting TRBD1. Germline assignment: CDR1 SGHAT and CDR2 FQNNGV. This CDR3 region has 13 residues. The DNA of the CDR3 is TGTGCCAGCAGCCTAGACAGGGGAGCTGAAGCTTTCTTT. Encoded protein: CASSLDRGAEAFF.

The sample holds one count of this clonotype. The rearrangement joins TRBV29-1 to TRBJ2-3; the D is unclear. Germline V gene data show CDR1 as SQVTM and CDR2 as ANQGSEA. The CDR3 is 16 amino acids. Trimming stripped 3 bases from V and 0 bases from J, with 16 bases between. In DNA form, the CDR3 reads TGCAGCGTTGATTCCCGAATCGGTACTAGCACAGATACGCAGTATTTT. It translates to CSVDSRIGTSTDTQYF.

This clonotype has more than one count but fewer than ten. The chain carries TRBV10-3 and TRBJ1-1, with a possible D match to TRBD1 (5 bases). V lost 2 bases and J 1 base, leaving 11 bases between the germline ends. Germline V gene data show CDR1 as ENHRY and CDR2 as SYGVKD. The CDR3 sequence is 15 residues long. The CDR3 bases are TGTGCCATCAGTGAGAAGGGGATCGAGAACACTGAAGCTTTCTTT. It specifies CAISEKGIENTEAFF.

In this sample, this clonotype turned up a few times. The gene calls are TRBV15 and TRBJ2-1, with 8 bases aligning to TRBD2. Unmatched junction bases numbered 10, after V lost 5 bases and J lost 4 bases. Germline V gives CDR1 LNHNV, CDR2 YYDKDF (reference sequence). This CDR3 is built from 16 residues. The CDR3 reads CATSRSGGGAYNEQFF. The CDR3 bases are TGTGCCACCAGCCGATCCGGGGGGGGCGCATACAATGAGCAGTTCTTC.

This clonotype was recorded a few times. The chain joins TRBV7-2 to TRBJ2-7, with D hard to call. The CDR3 has 15 amino acids. With 1 base removed from V and 2 bases from J, the gap between germline ends came to 12 bases. CDR1 is SGHTA and CDR2 is FQGNSA in the germline V gene. DNA for the CDR3: TGTGCCAGCAGCTTAGGGGCAGGCGCTACCTACGAGCAGTACTTC. It specifies CASSLGAGATYEQYF.

This chain joins TRBV5-5 and TRBJ1-1; 7 nucleotides align to TRBD1. V trimming: 0 bases; J trimming: 0 bases; junction bases outside the gene matches: 2. The CDR3 contains 15 residues. Germline V gene data show CDR1 as SGHKS and CDR2 as YYEKEE (reference sequence). Here the CDR3 DNA reads TGTGCCAGCAGCTTGGGGGGACAGTTGAACACTGAAGCTTTCTTT. Its protein is CASSLGGQLNTEAFF.

This clonotype has just a few counts. The CDR3 reads CASSLGLGFDTQYF. CDR3 coding DNA: TGTGCCAGCAGTTTGGGACTAGGGTTCGATACGCAGTATTTT. This chain joins TRBV12-3 or TRBV12-4 and TRBJ2-3; 8 nucleotides agree with TRBD2. This CDR3 comprises 14 residues. The ends lost 3 bases at V and 6 bases at J; junction bases unmatched: 5.

The chain joins TRBV7-2 to TRBJ2-3; 8 bases line up with TRBD2. The CDR3 extends over 15 amino acids. CDR1 and CDR2 from the germline V gene are SGHTA and FQGNSA. J lost 4 bases, V lost 2 bases, and 5 bases had no gene match. The chain's CDR3 is CASSLQGTRSDTQYF. The CDR3 coding sequence is TGTGCCAGCAGCTTACAGGGGACTAGGTCAGATACGCAGTATTTT.

The sample holds a few counts of this clonotype. This chain connects TRBV24-1 to TRBJ2-1, with D possibly TRBD1 on 6 matching bases. Germline CDR1 KGHDR, CDR2 SFDVKD. The V gene lost 3 bases and the J gene lost 0 bases, with 11 bases spanning the gap. CDR3 length: 16 residues. For the CDR3, the DNA is TGTGCCACCAGTGATAACAGGGAGAGCTCCTACAATGAGCAGTTCTTC. Translating gives CATSDNRESSYNEQFF.

The V and J genes are TRBV7-3 and TRBJ2-3; D call uncertain. The CDR3 loop spans 13 amino acids. V dropped 5 bases and J dropped 4 bases, with 10 bases sitting between them. The germline CDR1 and CDR2 sequences are SGHTA and FQGTGA. CDR3 DNA: TGTGCCAGCAGCCCCCGCCGGGCAGATACGCAGTATTTT. It is translated as CASSPRRADTQYF.

The table lists this clonotype with many counts. The chain combines TRBV5-1 with TRBJ2-2; TRBD2 matches at 10 bases. The germline gives CDR1 SGHRS, CDR2 YFSETQ. The CDR3 spans 15 residues. The V gene end was trimmed by 6 bases and the J gene end by 4 bases; junction bases not matched to a gene: 6. The CDR3 loop is CASKLASGSTGELFF. CDR3 DNA: TGCGCCAGCAAATTGGCTAGCGGGAGCACCGGGGAGCTGTTTTTT.

V and J are TRBV20-1 and TRBJ2-3, with TRBD2 matching 7 bases. The J segment lost 9 bases and the V segment lost 2 bases, leaving 11 bases of the junction unmatched. CDR3 length equals 14 residues. Germline CDR1 reads DFQATT; CDR2 reads SNEGSKA (reference sequence). The CDR3, as DNA: TGCAGTGCTAGACGGACTAGAGGTGCTGACACGCAGTATTTT. Amino acid sequence: CSARRTRGADTQYF.

The gene calls are TRBV5-1 and TRBJ1-4, with unresolved D. Germline V gene sequence: CDR1 SGHRS, CDR2 YFSETQ. V was trimmed by 6 bases and J by 2 bases, leaving 14 bases between them. The CDR3 runs 15 residues. The CDR3 here is CASTPGPGTNEKLFF. CDR3 DNA: TGCGCCAGCACCCCGGGCCCGGGCACTAATGAAAAACTGTTTTTT.

The chain couples TRBV12-3 or TRBV12-4 to TRBJ1-2; TRBD1 agrees at 12 bases. The CDR3 is made up of 17 amino acids. The ends lost 3 bases at V and 7 bases at J; junction bases unmatched: 12. CDR3 sequence: CASSFPPWRDRGLGYTF. CDR3 in DNA: TGTGCCAGCAGTTTTCCCCCCTGGCGGGACAGGGGGCTTGGCTACACCTTC.

In this sample, this clonotype turned up a few times. The rearrangement links TRBV9 to TRBJ2-1; D not certain. Trimming stripped 0 bases from V and 0 bases from J, with 10 bases between. From germline, CDR1 is SGDLS and CDR2 YYNGEE. The CDR3 contains 16 residues. Here the CDR3 reads CASSVDGGYSYNEQFF. The CDR3 nucleotides are TGTGCCAGCAGCGTAGATGGCGGATACTCCTACAATGAGCAGTTCTTC.

The gene calls are TRBV24-1 and TRBJ2-1, with D tentatively TRBD1 or TRBD2 (7 bases each). Germline V lookup: CDR1 KGHDR, CDR2 SFDVKD. This CDR3 has 18 residues. V lost 5 bases and J 4 bases, leaving 23 bases between the germline ends. The CDR3 bases are TGTGCCACCAGTGTGGGGCCCTTTGGGAGGGGGCGTTACAATGAGCAGTTCTTC. Translated, it gives CATSVGPFGRGRYNEQFF.

This clonotype was picked up a small number of times. This chain connects TRBV4-3 to TRBJ2-3, with 7 bases identical to TRBD2. This CDR3 region has 13 residues. V lost 8 bases and J lost 6; bases outside the gene matches: 8. Germline V CDR1 and CDR2: LGHNA, YSLEER. The CDR3 region is CASSREWGDTQYF. The CDR3 region has the DNA TGCGCCAGCTCGCGGGAGTGGGGGGATACGCAGTATTTT.

Only a few counts were recorded for this clonotype. The junction does not match germline at one end; this may be a read error. The chain joins TRBV12-3 or TRBV12-4 to TRBJ2-3; D is unclear. This CDR3 region has 13 residues. As DNA, the CDR3 is TGTGCCAGCAGTATAGCTGGCACAGATACGCAGTATTTT. It specifies CASSIAGTDTQYF.

There are a few counts of this clonotype. CDR3 nucleotide sequence: TGTGCCAGCAGTGGATACGGACAGGGAAGGAGCTATGGCTACACCTTC. Translated: CASSGYGQGRSYGYTF. The chain links TRBV6-5 to TRBJ1-2; TRBD1 agrees at 8 bases. This CDR3 is 16 amino acids long. Per the germline V gene, CDR1 is MNHEY and CDR2 is SVGAGI. J gave up 4 bases and V 5 bases, and 12 bases lay outside the gene matches.

The genes are TRBV7-2 and TRBJ2-5; no firm D call. This CDR3 is built from 11 residues. Germline loops: CDR1 SGHTA, CDR2 FQGNSA. Trimming pared 5 bases from V and 7 bases from J, leaving 8 bases between. DNA for the CDR3: TGTGCCAGCAGCCGCTCTGGGACCCAGTACTTC. It yields the protein CASSRSGTQYF.

J is TRBJ2-7 and V is TRBV5-1; D is possibly TRBD2 (6 bases). The CDR3 totals 15 residues. Germline V gives CDR1 SGHRS, CDR2 YFSETQ. V lost 4 bases and J lost 0, with 14 bases in between. The CDR3 sequence is CASSRGSGSSYEQYF. The CDR3 DNA is TGCGCCAGCAGCCGGGGGAGCGGTAGCTCCTACGAGCAGTACTTC.

This clonotype has only a few counts. This sequence joins TRBV5-1 and TRBJ1-5; D may be TRBD1 (6 bases). The CDR3 has 15 residues. V dropped 4 bases and J dropped 1 base, with 12 bases sitting between them. The V gene's germline CDR1 is SGHRS and CDR2 YFSETQ. The CDR3 is CASSPNTGSNQPQHF. The CDR3, as DNA: TGCGCCAGCAGCCCGAATACAGGGAGCAATCAGCCCCAGCATTTT. Full variable domain (remainder filled in from reference TRBV5-1 and TRBJ1-5): KAGVTQTPRYLIKTRGQQVTLSCSPISGHRSVSWYQQTPGQGLQFLFEYFSETQRNKGNFPGRFSGRQFSNSRSEMNVSTLELGDSALYLCASSPNTGSNQPQHFGDGTRLSIL.

This clonotype was picked up a small number of times. This chain connects TRBV25-1 to TRBJ2-7; 10 positions match TRBD1. The germline gives CDR1 MGHDK, CDR2 SYGVNS. This CDR3 is 15 amino acids long. The V gene end was trimmed by 1 base and the J gene end by 5 bases; junction bases not matched to a gene: 5. This CDR3 is CASSESGDRGHEQYF. The CDR3 bases are TGTGCCAGCAGTGAATCGGGGGACAGGGGACACGAGCAGTACTTC.